This T cell receptor (beta chain) was sequenced for a study of blood T cell repertoires in COVID-19. With 1 base removed from V and 11 bases from J, the gap between germline ends came to 10 bases. Per germline, CDR1 KGHDR and CDR2 SFDVKD. This CDR3 contains 12 residues. Clones were read by immunoSEQ multiplex PCR, and TCRdb kept only the in-frame ones, dropping some. In the table there are about 140,000 clones, 79% of which are singletons. This sequence was found in a man in his sixties with acute or convalescent COVID-19. The sequencing input was peripheral blood. The gene calls are TRBV24-1 and TRBJ1-1; D ambiguous. CDR3 sequence reads: CATSDFEARAFF. The CDR3 DNA follows: TGTGCCACCAGTGATTTTGAGGCTAGGGCTTTCTTT.